The rows below give T cell receptor beta chains drawn from one sample of a study of T cell changes during pregnancy in multiple sclerosis. TCRdb's copy holds only in-frame clones and misses some; the assay was immunoSEQ multiplex PCR. Of 100,000 or so clones in the sample, about 93% are singletons; the top ten hold under 2%. The sequencing used peripheral blood, collected after pregnancy. These receptors were obtained from a female donor in good health, enrolled as a control in a pregnancy study. CDR3s include the opening cysteine and the closing phenylalanine or tryptophan. Fields, in order: J gene, clone size, CDR3 length, V gene, D gene, CDR3 DNA, CDR3 protein. A D gene is named only where the DNA matches it firmly. Size is stated for part of the rows, as once, few or many counts, or as a class when the clone is expanded.

>TRBJ2-4|.|15|TRBV27|TRBD2
TGTGCCAGCAGTTTTACGGGGACTAGCGGAAACATTCAGTACTTC
CASSFTGTSGNIQYF
>TRBJ2-7|.|16|TRBV27|.
TGTGCCAGCAGACCGACCGGGACTCTTGCCGTCTACGAGCAGTACTTC
CASRPTGTLAVYEQYF
>TRBJ2-5|.|15|TRBV6-1|TRBD2
TGTGCCAGCAGTGAAAAGACTAGCGGGAGGGAGACCCAGTACTTC
CASSEKTSGRETQYF
>TRBJ2-3|.|16|TRBV7-9|TRBD1
TGTGCCAGCAGCTCCGGACAGGCGGTCTTGGCAGATACGCAGTATTTT
CASSSGQAVLADTQYF
>TRBJ1-1|.|14|TRBV5-4|.
TGTGCCAGCAGCAACGGGGGGACGAACACTGAAGCTTTCTTT
CASSNGGTNTEAFF
>TRBJ2-7|.|14|TRBV5-1|TRBD1
TGCGCCAGCAGCTTGGTGACAGGGCTAAGCGAGCAGTACTTC
CASSLVTGLSEQYF
>TRBJ2-7|once|14|TRBV27|TRBD1
TGTGCCAGCAGTTTCCTAGGACAGGGCCACGAGCAGTACTTC
CASSFLGQGHEQYF
>TRBJ1-5|once|15|TRBV18|TRBD1
TGTGCCAGCTCCTGGACAGGGGATAGCAATCAGCCCCAGCATTTT
CASSWTGDSNQPQHF
>TRBJ2-3|.|14|TRBV6-6|.
TGTGCCAGCATACCGGTACTTAGCACAGATACGCAGTATTTT
CASIPVLSTDTQYF
>TRBJ1-1|.|18|TRBV11-2|TRBD1
TGTGCCAGCAGGTCCCCTTACAGGGGGCCCTTTGGGAACACTGAAGCTTTCTTT
CASRSPYRGPFGNTEAFF
>TRBJ1-2|.|15|TRBV5-4|.
TGTGCCAGCAGTCTATTGGGGGGGGGACTTTATGGCTACACCTTC
CASSLLGGGLYGYTF
>TRBJ2-5|.|15|TRBV5-1|.
TGCGCCAGCAGCTTGGGGACAGCAAACCAAGAGACCCAGTACTTC
CASSLGTANQETQYF
>TRBJ1-1|.|14|TRBV29-1|TRBD1
TGCAGCGCCCTCGGGACAGAACGGAGGACTGAAGCTTTCTTT
CSALGTERRTEAFF
>TRBJ1-1|.|16|TRBV6-6|TRBD1
TGTGCCAGCAGTTACTTCCCGGGACAGATAAACACTGAAGCTTTCTTT
CASSYFPGQINTEAFF
>TRBJ2-5|.|15|TRBV5-1|TRBD1
TGCGCCAGCAGTTTGACAGGGGGGAGTACAGAGACCCAGTACTTC
CASSLTGGSTETQYF
>TRBJ2-7|.|15|TRBV2|.
TGTGCCAGCAGTGGGACAGAATTAAGCTCCTACGAGCAGTACTTC
CASSGTELSSYEQYF
>TRBJ2-3|.|11|TRBV7-2|.
TGTGCCAGCAGCCAGGATTTTACGCAGTATTTT
CASSQDFTQYF
>TRBJ2-7|.|11|TRBV20-1|.
TGCAGTGCTGGCGACTACTCCGAGCAGTACTTC
CSAGDYSEQYF
>TRBJ1-2|.|11|TRBV2|.
TGTGCCAGCAGTGCCAGGGCTGGCTACACCTTC
CASSARAGYTF
>TRBJ2-3|.|17|TRBV4-1|TRBD2
TGCGCCAGCAGCCAAAGGGGGATGACTAGCGCCACAGATACGCAGTATTTT
CASSQRGMTSATDTQYF
>TRBJ2-7|.|13|TRBV2|.
TGTGCCAGCAGGCAGGGATTCTCCTACGAGCAGTACTTC
CASRQGFSYEQYF
>TRBJ2-7|.|13|TRBV6-6|.
TGTGCCAGCGCCCGGGACGGAGGGGACGAGCAGTACTTC
CASARDGGDEQYF
>TRBJ2-2|once|17|TRBV27|TRBD2
TGTGCCAGCAGCTCACAGGGGAGCGGGAGGGGCACCGGGGAGCTGTTTTTT
CASSSQGSGRGTGELFF
>TRBJ1-2|.|13|TRBV25-1|.
TGTGCCAGCAGTGAAAGGCTAAGCGATGGCTACACCTTC
CASSERLSDGYTF
>TRBJ2-2|.|14|TRBV7-9|.
TGTGCCAGCAGCTTAGTCACGGGCACCGGGGAGCTGTTTTTT
CASSLVTGTGELFF
>TRBJ2-3|.|17|TRBV27|TRBD2
TGTGCCAGCAGTGCCCCAGGGAGCGGGAGTGGTACAGATACGCAGTATTTT
CASSAPGSGSGTDTQYF
>TRBJ1-2|.|12|TRBV4-1|.
TGCGCCAGCCCTACGGGGGGAAGTGGCTACACCTTC
CASPTGGSGYTF
>TRBJ1-2|.|13|TRBV6-1|.
TGTGCCAGCAGTCCCACAGATAACTATGGCTACACCTTC
CASSPTDNYGYTF
>TRBJ1-3|.|17|TRBV23-1|.
TGCGCCAGCAGTCATCCGGACCTGCGCAGGGAGGTAAACACCATATATTTT
CASSHPDLRREVNTIYF
>TRBJ1-3|.|19|TRBV28|.
TGTGCCAGCAGTCCACAAGAGATCAACAGGGACCTCTCTGGAAACACCATATATTTT
CASSPQEINRDLSGNTIYF
>TRBJ2-5|once|11|TRBV29-1|TRBD2
TGCAGCGTTAGGGGAGGGGAGACCCAGTACTTC
CSVRGGETQYF
>TRBJ2-3|.|15|TRBV28|TRBD2
TGTGCCAGCACTATCCTGGCGGGAGTGGTTGATACGCAGTATTTT
CASTILAGVVDTQYF
>TRBJ1-4|.|14|TRBV19|TRBD1
TGTGCCAGTAGTGATACAGGGGTTGGAGAAAAACTGTTTTTT
CASSDTGVGEKLFF
>TRBJ2-5|.|12|TRBV29-1|TRBD1
TGCAGCGCCACGACAGGGGTGGAGACCCAGTACTTC
CSATTGVETQYF
>TRBJ1-5|once|16|TRBV4-1|TRBD1
TGCGCCAGCAGCCAAGCCATCGACAGGGGCAATCAGCCCCAGCATTTT
CASSQAIDRGNQPQHF
>TRBJ2-3|.|15|TRBV19|.
TGTGCCAGTAGTACTAGCCTCATGACAGGAGATACGCAGTATTTT
CASSTSLMTGDTQYF
>TRBJ2-5|.|13|TRBV9|.
TGTGCCAGCAGCCCCCGGTCGGTCGATGCCCAGTACTTC
CASSPRSVDAQYF
>TRBJ2-5|.|14|TRBV7-9|TRBD1
TGTGCCAGCAGCTTATTAGGGGGCGGGGAGACCCAGTACTTC
CASSLLGGGETQYF
>TRBJ2-3|.|15|TRBV29-1|TRBD2
TGCAGCGTACTCGGACTAGCGGGAGGTTGGGATACGCAGTATTTT
CSVLGLAGGWDTQYF
>TRBJ2-4|.|16|TRBV30|TRBD2
TGTGCCTGGAGTGTACTAGCGGAGGTAGCCAAAAACATTCAGTACTTC
CAWSVLAEVAKNIQYF
>TRBJ2-7|.|15|TRBV2|.
TGTGCCAGCACATTTTATCAGGGGACCGGTTACGAGCAGTACTTC
CASTFYQGTGYEQYF
>TRBJ1-4|few|14|TRBV2|TRBD1
TGTGCCAGCAGTGAGGGGACAGGTCTTGAAAAACTGTTTTTT
CASSEGTGLEKLFF